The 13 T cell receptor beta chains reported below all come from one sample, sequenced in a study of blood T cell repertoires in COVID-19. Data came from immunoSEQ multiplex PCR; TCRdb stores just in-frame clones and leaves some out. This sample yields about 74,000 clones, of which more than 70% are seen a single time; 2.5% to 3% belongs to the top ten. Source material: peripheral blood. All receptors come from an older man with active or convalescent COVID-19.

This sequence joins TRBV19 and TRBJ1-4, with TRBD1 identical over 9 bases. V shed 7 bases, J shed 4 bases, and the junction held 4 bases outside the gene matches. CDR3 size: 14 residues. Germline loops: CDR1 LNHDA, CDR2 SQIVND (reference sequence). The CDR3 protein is CASTRTGDNEKLFF. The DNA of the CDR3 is TGTGCCAGTACCAGGACAGGGGATAATGAAAAACTGTTTTTT.

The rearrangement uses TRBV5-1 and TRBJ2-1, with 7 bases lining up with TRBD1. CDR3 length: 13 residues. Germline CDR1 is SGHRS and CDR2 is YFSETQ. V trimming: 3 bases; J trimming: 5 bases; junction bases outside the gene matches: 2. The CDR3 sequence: CASSSDRDNEQFF. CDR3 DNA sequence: TGCGCCAGCAGCTCAGACAGGGACAATGAGCAGTTCTTC. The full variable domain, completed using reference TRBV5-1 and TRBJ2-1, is KAGVTQTPRYLIKTRGQQVTLSCSPISGHRSVSWYQQTPGQGLQFLFEYFSETQRNKGNFPGRFSGRQFSNSRSEMNVSTLELGDSALYLCASSSDRDNEQFFGPGTRLTVL.

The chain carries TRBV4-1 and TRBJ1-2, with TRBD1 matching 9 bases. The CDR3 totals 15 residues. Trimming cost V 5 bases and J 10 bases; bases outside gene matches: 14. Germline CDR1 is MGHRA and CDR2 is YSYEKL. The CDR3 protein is CASSEGQGPARDYTF. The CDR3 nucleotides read TGCGCCAGCAGCGAAGGACAGGGGCCCGCTCGCGACTACACCTTC.

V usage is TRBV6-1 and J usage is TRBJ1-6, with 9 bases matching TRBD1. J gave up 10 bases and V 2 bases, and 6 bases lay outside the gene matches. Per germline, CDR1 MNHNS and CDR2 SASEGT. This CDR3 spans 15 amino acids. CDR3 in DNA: TGTGCCAGCAGTGAATTCGGACAGGGGAAATCACCCCTCCACTTT. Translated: CASSEFGQGKSPLHF.

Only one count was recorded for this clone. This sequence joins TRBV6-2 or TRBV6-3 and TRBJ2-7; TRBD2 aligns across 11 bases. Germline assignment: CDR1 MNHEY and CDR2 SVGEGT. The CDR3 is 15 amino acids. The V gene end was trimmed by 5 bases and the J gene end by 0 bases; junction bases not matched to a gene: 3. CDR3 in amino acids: CASSRLAGNSYEQYF. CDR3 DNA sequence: TGTGCCAGCAGTAGACTAGCGGGGAACTCCTACGAGCAGTACTTC.

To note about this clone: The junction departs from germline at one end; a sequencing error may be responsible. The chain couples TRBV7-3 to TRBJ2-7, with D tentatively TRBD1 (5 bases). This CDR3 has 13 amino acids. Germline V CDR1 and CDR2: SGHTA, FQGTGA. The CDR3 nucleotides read TGTGCCAGCAGCGTCGGACCAGGGCCCCCTAGATTCTTC. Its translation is CASSVGPGPPRFF.

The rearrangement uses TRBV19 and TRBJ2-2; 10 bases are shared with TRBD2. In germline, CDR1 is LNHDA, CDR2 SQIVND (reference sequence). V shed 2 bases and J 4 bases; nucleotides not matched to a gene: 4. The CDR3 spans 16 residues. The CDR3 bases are TGTGCCAGTAGTATACTGAGCGGGGGGGCCACCGGGGAGCTGTTTTTT. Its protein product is CASSILSGGATGELFF.

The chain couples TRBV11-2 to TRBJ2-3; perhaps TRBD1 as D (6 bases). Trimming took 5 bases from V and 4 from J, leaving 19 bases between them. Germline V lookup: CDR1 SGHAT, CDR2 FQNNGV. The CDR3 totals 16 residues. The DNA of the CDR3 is TGTGCCAGCAGCACAGGGACGGTTCGAGGGTCAGATACGCAGTATTTT. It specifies CASSTGTVRGSDTQYF. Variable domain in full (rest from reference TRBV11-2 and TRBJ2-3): EAGVAQSPRYKIIEKRQSVAFWCNPISGHATLYWYQQILGQGPKLLIQFQNNGVVDDSQLPKDRFSAERLKGVDSTLKIQPAKLEDSAVYLCASSTGTVRGSDTQYFGPGTRLTVL.

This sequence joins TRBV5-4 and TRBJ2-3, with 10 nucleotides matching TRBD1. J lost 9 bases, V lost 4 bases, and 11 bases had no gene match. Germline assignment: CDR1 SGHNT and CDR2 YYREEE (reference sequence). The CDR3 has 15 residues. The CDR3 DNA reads TGTGCCAGCAGCCGGGACAGGGGATACTTCCTGACGCAGTATTTT. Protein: CASSRDRGYFLTQYF.

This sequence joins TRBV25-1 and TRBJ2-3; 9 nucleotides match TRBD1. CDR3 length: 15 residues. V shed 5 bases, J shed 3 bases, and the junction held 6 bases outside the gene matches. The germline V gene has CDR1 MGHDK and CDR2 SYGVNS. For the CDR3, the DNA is TGTGCCAGCAGTCCTCGGGACAGGGTAACAGATACGCAGTATTTT. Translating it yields CASSPRDRVTDTQYF.

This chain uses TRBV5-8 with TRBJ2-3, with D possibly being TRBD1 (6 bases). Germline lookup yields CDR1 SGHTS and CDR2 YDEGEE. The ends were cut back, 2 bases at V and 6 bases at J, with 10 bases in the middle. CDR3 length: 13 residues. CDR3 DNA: TGTGCCAGCAGCTTCTGGGGGCGTGATACGCAGTATTTT. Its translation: CASSFWGRDTQYF.

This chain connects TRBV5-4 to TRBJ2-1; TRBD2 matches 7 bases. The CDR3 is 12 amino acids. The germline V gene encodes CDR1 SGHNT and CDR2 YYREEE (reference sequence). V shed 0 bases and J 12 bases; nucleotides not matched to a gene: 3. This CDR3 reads CASSLAGGGQFF. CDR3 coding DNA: TGTGCCAGCAGCTTGGCTGGCGGGGGGCAGTTCTTC.

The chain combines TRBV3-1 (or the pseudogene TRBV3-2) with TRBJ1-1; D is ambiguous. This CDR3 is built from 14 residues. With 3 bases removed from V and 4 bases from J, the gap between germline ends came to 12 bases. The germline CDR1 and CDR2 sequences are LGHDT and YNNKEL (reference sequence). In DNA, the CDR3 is TGTGCCAGCAGCCATATCCGAGGGAGCACTGAAGCTTTCTTT. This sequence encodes CASSHIRGSTEAFF.